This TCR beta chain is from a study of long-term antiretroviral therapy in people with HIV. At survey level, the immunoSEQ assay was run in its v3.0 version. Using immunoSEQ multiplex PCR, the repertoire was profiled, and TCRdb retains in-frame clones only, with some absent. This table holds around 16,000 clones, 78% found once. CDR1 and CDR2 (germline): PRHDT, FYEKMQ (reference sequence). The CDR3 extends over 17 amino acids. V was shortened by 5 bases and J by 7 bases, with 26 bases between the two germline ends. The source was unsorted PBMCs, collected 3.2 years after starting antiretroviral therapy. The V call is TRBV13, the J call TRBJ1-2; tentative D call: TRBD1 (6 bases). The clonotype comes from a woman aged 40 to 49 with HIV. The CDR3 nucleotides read TGTGCCAGCAGCCCCGTAGGGGGGAGGTCCACAGATACTGGCTACACCTTC. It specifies CASSPVGGRSTDTGYTF.